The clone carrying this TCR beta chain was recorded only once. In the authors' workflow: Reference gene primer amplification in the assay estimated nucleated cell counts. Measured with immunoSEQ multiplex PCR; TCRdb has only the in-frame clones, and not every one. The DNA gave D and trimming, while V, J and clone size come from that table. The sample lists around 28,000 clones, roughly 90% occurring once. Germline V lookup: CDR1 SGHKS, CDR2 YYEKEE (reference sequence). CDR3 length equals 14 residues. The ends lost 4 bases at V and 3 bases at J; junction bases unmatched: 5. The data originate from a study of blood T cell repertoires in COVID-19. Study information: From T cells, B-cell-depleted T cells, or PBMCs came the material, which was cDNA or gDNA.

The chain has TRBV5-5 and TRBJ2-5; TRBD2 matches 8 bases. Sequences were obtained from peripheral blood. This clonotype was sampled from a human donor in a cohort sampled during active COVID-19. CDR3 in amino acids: CASSRSGGEETQYF. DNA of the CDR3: TGTGCCAGCAGCCGGAGCGGGGGCGAAGAGACCCAGTACTTC.